One and the same sample provided the 18 T cell receptor beta chains below, sequenced in a study of graft-versus-host responses after intestinal transplantation. TCRdb's copy holds only in-frame clones and misses some; the assay was immunoSEQ multiplex PCR. This table has about 73,000 clones, nearly 90% appearing once. No cognate antigen is known for these TCRs. The material sequenced was unstimulated CD8+ T cells sorted from spleen or lymph node cells, taken before transplant. The receptors shown here come from a human donor who was the organ donor for an intestinal transplant.

The sample holds a few counts of this clone. V is TRBV5-8 and J is TRBJ2-5; D gene unclear. The CDR3 totals 13 residues. CDR1 and CDR2 from the germline V gene are SGHTS and YDEGEE. V was shortened by 4 bases and J by 1 base, with 8 bases between the two germline ends. The CDR3 region is CASSPRFQETQYF. In DNA form, the CDR3 reads TGTGCCAGCAGCCCCAGGTTCCAAGAGACCCAGTACTTC.

This sequence joins TRBV7-2 and TRBJ2-3, with D perhaps TRBD2 (6 bases). Germline lookup yields CDR1 SGHTA and CDR2 FQGNSA. The CDR3 has 14 residues. Trimming cost V 3 bases and J 2 bases, with 9 bases left between them. The CDR3 DNA follows: TGTGCCAGCAGCTTCGGAGGGGCCACAGATACGCAGTATTTT. The encoded protein is CASSFGGATDTQYF.

The genes are TRBV28 and TRBJ2-5, with 9 nucleotides matching TRBD2. The CDR3 loop spans 14 amino acids. Germline V gene data show CDR1 as MDHEN and CDR2 as SYDVKM. J was trimmed by 3 bases and V by 3 bases; bases with no gene match: 2. The DNA for the CDR3 is TGTGCCAGCAGTTTTGCGGGGGGGGAAGAGACCCAGTACTTC. It yields the protein CASSFAGGEETQYF.

The chain carries TRBV2 and TRBJ2-1; 12 bases fit TRBD2. J was trimmed by 0 bases and V by 6 bases; bases with no gene match: 21. Per germline, CDR1 SNHLY and CDR2 FYNNEI. This CDR3 is built from 22 residues. Written as DNA, the CDR3 is TGTGCCAGCAGAACCGGGACGGCGACACTAGCGGGGGGCTCCAGCTCCTACAATGAGCAGTTCTTC. Its translation: CASRTGTATLAGGSSSYNEQFF.

The chain couples TRBV25-1 to TRBJ1-4; D is undetermined. The ends were cut back, 3 bases at V and 8 bases at J, with 19 bases in the middle. Germline V lookup: CDR1 MGHDK, CDR2 SYGVNS. The CDR3 has 16 residues. The CDR3 spells CASSDPIQRAGEKLFF. The CDR3, as DNA: TGTGCCAGCAGTGATCCAATCCAGAGGGCTGGGGAAAAACTGTTTTTT. Complete variable domain (other parts from reference TRBV25-1 and TRBJ1-4): EADIYQTPRYLVIGTGKKITLECSQTMGHDKMYWYQQDPGMELHLIHYSYGVNSTEKGDLSSESTVSRIRTEHFPLTLESARPSHTSQYLCASSDPIQRAGEKLFFGSGTQLSVL.

The chain links TRBV6-1 to TRBJ1-1; 9 bases are shared with TRBD1. Germline lookup yields CDR1 MNHNS and CDR2 SASEGT. V shed 7 bases, J shed 3 bases, and the junction held 6 bases outside the gene matches. The CDR3 length is 14 residues. Here the CDR3 reads CASIWTGDYTEAFF. The DNA for the CDR3 is TGTGCCAGCATTTGGACAGGGGATTACACTGAAGCTTTCTTT.

The chain joins TRBV29-1 to TRBJ1-5, with 10 bases matching TRBD1. There are 14 residues in the CDR3. The J segment lost 5 bases and the V segment lost 7 bases, leaving 8 bases of the junction unmatched. Germline values: CDR1 SQVTM, CDR2 ANQGSEA. The CDR3 coding sequence is TGCAGCGCTTGGACAGGGGGGAGAGATCAGCCCCAGCATTTT. It is translated as CSAWTGGRDQPQHF.

The genes are TRBV6-5 and TRBJ1-5; D not resolved. In germline, CDR1 is MNHEY, CDR2 SVGAGI. Trimming shortened V by 4 bases and J by 4 bases, and 8 bases separated the two germline ends. The CDR3 has 13 residues. This CDR3 reads CASSSIQNQPQHF. CDR3 sequence (DNA): TGTGCCAGCAGTTCAATTCAGAATCAGCCCCAGCATTTT.

The chain combines TRBV23-1 with TRBJ2-7; D possibly corresponds to TRBD1 (6 bases). TRBV23-1 is an ORF, and what it does is uncertain. Between the trimmed V and J ends, which lost 7 bases and 5 bases, there was a span of 33 bases. The CDR3 spans 19 residues. CDR3 in DNA: TGCGCCAGCATCACCCCTACCCGGGACACACTCCCTCTGGGCCACGAGCAGTACGTC. Its translation is CASITPTRDTLPLGHEQYV.

This chain connects TRBV4-3 to TRBJ2-5, with D perhaps TRBD2 (7 bases). The V end lost 2 bases, the J end lost 4 bases, and 26 bases lay between the germline ends. The CDR3 sequence is 19 residues long. Germline V CDR1 and CDR2: LGHNA, YSLEER. The chain's CDR3 is CASSQPYIAGATAIETQYF. The DNA of the CDR3 is TGCGCCAGCAGCCAACCCTACATTGCGGGGGCGACGGCTATAGAGACCCAGTACTTC.

This clone was detected a few times. V is TRBV6-6 and J is TRBJ2-2, with a weak D call TRBD2 (5 bases). Germline lookup yields CDR1 MNHNY and CDR2 SVGAGI (reference sequence). Trimming removed 1 base at V and 7 bases at J, with 7 bases between. The length of the CDR3 is 13 residues. This CDR3 is CASSYWGDGELFF. Written as DNA, the CDR3 is TGTGCCAGCAGTTACTGGGGAGACGGGGAGCTGTTTTTT.

The chain links TRBV7-2 to TRBJ1-1; no reliable D call. V was pared by 2 bases and J by 2 bases, with 9 bases between. This CDR3 spans 14 amino acids. Germline V gene lookup returns CDR1 SGHTA and CDR2 FQGNSA. CDR3 DNA: TGTGCCAGCAGCTTATGGGAGGATAACACTGAAGCTTTCTTT. Its protein product is CASSLWEDNTEAFF.

The chain links TRBV28 to TRBJ2-5; 8 bases agree with TRBD2. The CDR3 runs to 14 residues. V trimming: 9 bases; J trimming: 1 base; junction bases outside the gene matches: 7. Germline values: CDR1 MDHEN, CDR2 SYDVKM. Here the CDR3 reads CARDERGTQETQYF. As DNA, the CDR3 is TGTGCCAGGGACGAGCGGGGGACCCAAGAGACCCAGTACTTC. Looking up the rest from reference TRBV28 and TRBJ2-5 gives the full variable domain: DVKVTQSSRYLVKRTGEKVFLECVQDMDHENMFWYRQDPGLGLRLIYFSYDVKMKEKGDIPEGYSVSREKKERFSLILESASTNQTSMYLCARDERGTQETQYFGPGTRLLVL.

The genes are TRBV6-1 and TRBJ2-3; D is uncertain. In germline, CDR1 is MNHNS, CDR2 SASEGT. The CDR3 has 15 amino acids. Trimming pared 2 bases from V and 2 bases from J, leaving 11 bases between. The DNA of the CDR3 is TGTGCCAGCAGTGAAATGCCAGCGATCACAGATACGCAGTATTTT. Protein: CASSEMPAITDTQYF.

This chain links TRBV27 with TRBJ2-5, with D unclear. The germline V gene has CDR1 MNHEY and CDR2 SMNVEV (reference sequence). CDR3 length: 11 residues. Trimming pared 7 bases from V and 4 bases from J, leaving 7 bases between. The CDR3 spells CASTRGETQYF. For the CDR3, the DNA is TGTGCCAGCACGCGAGGAGAGACCCAGTACTTC.

This clone was detected only once. This chain connects TRBV7-2 to TRBJ2-3, with 9 bases that match TRBD2. Germline loops: CDR1 SGHTA, CDR2 FQGNSA. V was pared by 6 bases and J by 4 bases, with 11 bases of the junction left unmatched. CDR3 length equals 16 residues. CDR3 bases: TGTGCCAGCAGGCCCGGGACTAGCAAATGGGCAGATACGCAGTATTTT. Its translation: CASRPGTSKWADTQYF.

This rearrangement joins TRBV7-9 to TRBJ2-2; D perhaps matches TRBD2 (6 bases). The CDR3 sequence is 14 residues long. V shed 4 bases and J shed 8 bases, with 14 bases lying between them. CDR1 SEHNR and CDR2 FQNEAQ come from the germline V gene (reference sequence). CDR3 amino acids: CASSSGLAPGELFF. CDR3 bases: TGTGCCAGCAGCTCGGGACTCGCCCCGGGGGAGCTGTTTTTT.

V is TRBV21-1 and J is TRBJ2-1; the table calls TRBD1, which could not be checked here. TRBV21-1 has pseudogene status. The CDR3 is 16 amino acids. The CDR3 loop reads CASSNLGTGPDNEQFF. In DNA form, the CDR3 reads TGTGCCAGCAGCAACCTGGGGACAGGGCCAGACAATGAGCAGTTCTTC.